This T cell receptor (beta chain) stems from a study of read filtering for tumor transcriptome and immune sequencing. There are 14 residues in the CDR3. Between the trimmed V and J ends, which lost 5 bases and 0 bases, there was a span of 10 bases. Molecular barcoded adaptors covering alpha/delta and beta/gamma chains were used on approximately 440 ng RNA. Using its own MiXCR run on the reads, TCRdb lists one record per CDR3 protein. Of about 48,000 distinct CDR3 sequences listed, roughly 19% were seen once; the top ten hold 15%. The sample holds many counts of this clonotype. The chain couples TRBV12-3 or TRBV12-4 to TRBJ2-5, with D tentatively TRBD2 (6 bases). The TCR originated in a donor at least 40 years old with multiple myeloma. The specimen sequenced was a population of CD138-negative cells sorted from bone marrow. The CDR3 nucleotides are TGTGCCAGCAGTCCCGGACTAAACCAAGAGACCCAGTACTTC. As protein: CASSPGLNQETQYF.